Below, 8 T cell receptor beta chains from the same sample are listed, as sequenced in a study of T cells after yellow fever vaccination. TCRdb recomputed calls from the 5' RACE reads with MiXCR, one row per CDR3 protein. The table has under 250,000 distinct CDR3 sequences, 6.5% to 8.5% seen once. The sample here was CD4+ T cells sorted from PBMCs, taken 15 days after the yellow fever booster vaccination. The source of these receptors is a man aged 25 to 45 who received the YFV17D yellow fever vaccine.

In this sample, this clonotype turned up a few times. The rearrangement uses TRBV5-4 and TRBJ2-7; a possible D gene is TRBD2 (6 bases). CDR1 is SGHNT, CDR2 YYREEE, per germline (reference sequence). The CDR3 is 15 residues long. The ends were cut back, 0 bases at V and 3 bases at J, with 13 bases in the middle. DNA of the CDR3: TGTGCCAGCAGCTTGGGTGGGCGGGAACGCTACGAGCAGTACTTC. As protein: CASSLGGRERYEQYF.

Here the CDR3 reads CASSAVSGSSGYGYTF. The CDR3 nucleotides read TGTGCCAGTAGTGCCGTTTCGGGGTCCTCTGGTTATGGCTACACCTTC. The chain is built from TRBV19 and TRBJ1-2; D is undetermined. Germline CDR1 LNHDA, CDR2 SQIVND (reference sequence). The CDR3 has 16 residues. With 5 bases removed from V and 5 bases from J, the gap between germline ends came to 21 bases.

This clonotype showed up many times. The chain recombines TRBV18 with TRBJ1-1, with 10 nucleotides matching TRBD1. With 3 bases clipped from V and 7 bases from J, the junction kept 8 bases outside the gene matches. This CDR3 has 15 amino acids. Per the germline V gene, CDR1 is KGHSH and CDR2 is LQKENI. CDR3 residues: CASSPGTGVSFEAFF. The CDR3 nucleotides read TGTGCCAGCTCACCCGGGACAGGGGTTTCGTTTGAAGCTTTCTTT.

This clonotype was recorded a few times. The J gene is TRBJ2-2, the V gene TRBV7-6; D is perhaps TRBD2 (5 bases). The CDR3 totals 14 residues. V was clipped by 6 bases and J by 6 bases, with 14 bases between them. Germline V gene sequence: CDR1 SGHVS, CDR2 FNYEAQ. The CDR3 DNA is TGTGCCAGCAGATTGTTGTTAGCGCCCGGGGAGCTGTTTTTT. The encoded protein is CASRLLLAPGELFF.

The chain recombines TRBV12-3 or TRBV12-4 with TRBJ1-5; a weak D match, TRBD1 (5 bases). The CDR3 loop spans 13 amino acids. V gave up 6 bases and J gave up 4 bases, with 10 bases separating them. The CDR3 loop reads CASREQENQPQHF. The CDR3 DNA reads TGTGCCAGCAGGGAACAGGAGAATCAGCCCCAGCATTTT.

At least ten counts were recorded for this clonotype. The genes are TRBV28 and TRBJ2-4; D uncertain. Trimming stripped 7 bases from V and 3 bases from J, with 10 bases between. The CDR3 is 13 amino acids. Germline assignment: CDR1 MDHEN and CDR2 SYDVKM. CDR3 DNA sequence: TGTGCCAGCACCAACTACGGCAAAAACATTCAGTACTTC. It yields the protein CASTNYGKNIQYF. The whole variable domain, filled in from reference TRBV28 and TRBJ2-4, reads DVKVTQSSRYLVKRTGEKVFLECVQDMDHENMFWYRQDPGLGLRLIYFSYDVKMKEKGDIPEGYSVSREKKERFSLILESASTNQTSMYLCASTNYGKNIQYFGAGTRLSVL.

This clonotype came up a few times. This sequence joins TRBV30 and TRBJ2-3; D possibly uses TRBD1 or TRBD2 (5 bases each). The ends were cut back, 2 bases at V and 6 bases at J, with 12 bases in the middle. Germline CDR1 reads GTSNPN; CDR2 reads SVGIG (reference sequence). The CDR3 loop spans 13 amino acids. This CDR3 is CAWSLGEVDTQYF. CDR3 nucleotides: TGTGCCTGGAGTCTGGGGGAAGTTGATACGCAGTATTTT. Complete variable domain (other parts from reference TRBV30 and TRBJ2-3): SQTIHQWPATLVQPVGSPLSLECTVEGTSNPNLYWYRQAAGRGLQLLFYSVGIGQISSEVPQNLSASRPQDRQFILSSKKLLLSDSGFYLCAWSLGEVDTQYFGPGTRLTVL.

This clonotype was detected only a few times. The chain uses TRBV5-1 and TRBJ2-7; D is ambiguous. The CDR3 totals 15 residues. The germline CDR1 and CDR2 sequences are SGHRS and YFSETQ. V was pared by 4 bases and J by 0 bases, with 14 bases between. The CDR3 is CASSRANTISYEQYF. CDR3 DNA sequence: TGCGCCAGCAGCAGAGCAAACACCATCTCCTACGAGCAGTACTTC.